This record covers a single TCR beta chain. The data were obtained in a study of glioma-infiltrating T cells after dendritic cell vaccination. Study-level background: Dendritic cells derived from monocytes and pulsed with autologous tumor lysate formed the vaccine. Dendritic cell vaccine was injected intradermally three times, biweekly.

Time point defined: after dendritic cell vaccination, including at tumor progression/relapse. Patients had residual fresh-frozen tumor tissue and more than two years of survival data. PBMC sampling occurred before vaccination, two weeks after the third dose, and at progression. The germline V gene encodes CDR1 SGHTA and CDR2 FQGTGA. The CDR3 length is 14 residues. The V end was cut by 3 bases, the J end by 0 bases, with 8 bases between. Sequencing used immunoSEQ multiplex PCR; TCRdb keeps in-frame clones, though not all of them. Of roughly 100,000 clones listed, nearly 90% were seen once; the top ten hold more than 2.5%.

Sequenced material: blood, taken after dendritic cell vaccination. V is TRBV7-3 and J is TRBJ1-1; weak D call: TRBD1 (5 bases). This receptor was obtained from a human donor with glioblastoma. The CDR3 reads CASSFSGMNTEAFF. The CDR3 DNA sequence: TGTGCCAGCAGCTTTTCAGGGATGAACACTGAAGCTTTCTTT.